The TCR beta chain under discussion was sequenced for a study of cytomegalovirus exposure and HLA in healthy donors. This CDR3 has 16 amino acids. Trimming cost V 0 bases and J 6 bases; bases outside gene matches: 10. CDR1 is SGHRS and CDR2 is YFSETQ in the germline V gene. PCR involved 60 Vbeta and 13 Jbeta primers. Clones were sequenced by immunoSEQ multiplex PCR, and TCRdb holds only the in-frame ones, with some missing. This table has under 250,000 clones, around 81% appearing once. Input material: PBMCs. This chain links TRBV5-1 with TRBJ2-7; the match to TRBD1 covers 9 bases. This receptor was identified in a woman between 55 and 75 years old in good health and CMV-seropositive. CDR3 region: CASSLAPDRGRSEQYF. CDR3 sequence (DNA): TGCGCCAGCAGCTTGGCCCCGGACAGGGGCCGGAGCGAGCAGTACTTC.